The next 28 T cell receptor beta chains were all read from a single sample in a study of blood T cell repertoires in COVID-19 (dated by TCRdb to 2020 to 2021). The library came from the immunoSEQ multiplex PCR assay. Imported from immuneACCESS, the table was reduced by TCRdb to in-frame sequences with V and J called. These copies leave out some clones; in studies compared against another copy, an unresolved V gene accounts for under half, and the cause of the remainder is not known. The sample profile shows under 150,000 clones; around nine tenths of them were found once. The biggest ten clones account for 1.8% of the sample. Material for sequencing was peripheral blood. The receptor set was obtained from a human donor with active COVID-19. The donor label of this sample is uncertain.

J is TRBJ1-3 and V is TRBV5-4; 8 positions agree with TRBD1. J gave up 3 bases and V 4 bases, and 0 bases lay outside the gene matches. The CDR3 has 13 residues. Germline V gene sequence: CDR1 SGHNT, CDR2 YYREEE (reference sequence). Written as DNA, the CDR3 is TGTGCCAGCAGCGACAGGGGTGGAAACACCATATATTTT. This codes for CASSDRGGNTIYF.

V gene TRBV7-2 combines with J gene TRBJ2-3; a weak D match, TRBD2 (5 bases). Germline CDR1 reads SGHTA; CDR2 reads FQGNSA. V lost 6 bases and J lost 2, with 12 bases in between. This CDR3 is 14 amino acids long. CDR3 nucleotides: TGTGCCAGCAGGCGCACGGGGTCCACAGATACGCAGTATTTT. Its protein product is CASRRTGSTDTQYF.

This clone was seen a few times. This chain joins TRBV5-1 and TRBJ2-3; possibly TRBD2 for D (7 bases). The CDR3 spans 22 residues. CDR1 is SGHRS, CDR2 YFSETQ, per germline. Between the trimmed V and J ends, which lost 0 bases and 2 bases, there was a span of 31 bases. The CDR3 nucleotides read TGCGCCAGCAGCTTGGCCCAGTTCCGTGGCGGGGGCCCCATTCGGGCCACAGATACGCAGTATTTT. This translates into CASSLAQFRGGGPIRATDTQYF.

The chain joins TRBV3-1 (or the pseudogene TRBV3-2) to TRBJ1-2; D is unclear. V lost 1 base and J 4 bases, leaving 10 bases between the germline ends. This CDR3 spans 14 amino acids. The germline CDR1 and CDR2 sequences are LGHDT and YNNKEL (reference sequence). Here the CDR3 DNA reads TGTGCCAGCAGCCAAGGTTTGCCGGGCTATGGCTACACCTTC. Protein product: CASSQGLPGYGYTF.

This rearrangement joins TRBV2 to TRBJ2-2; 9 nucleotides align to TRBD2. CDR1 and CDR2 from the germline V gene are SNHLY and FYNNEI. The ends lost 5 bases at V and 7 bases at J; junction bases unmatched: 5. The CDR3 covers 14 residues. The CDR3 bases are TGTGCCAGCAGTTGGCGGGGGGGAATCGGGGAGCTGTTTTTT. Encoded protein: CASSWRGGIGELFF.

The chain recombines TRBV19 with TRBJ2-1; TRBD2 matches at 8 bases. After removal of 3 bases from V and 6 bases from J, the junction contained 10 bases not matched to a gene. The germline gives CDR1 LNHDA, CDR2 SQIVND (reference sequence). This CDR3 is built from 16 residues. The CDR3 sequence: CASSILGLVAFNEQFF. The CDR3 nucleotides are TGTGCCAGTAGTATCCTGGGACTAGTGGCGTTCAATGAGCAGTTCTTC.

The chain recombines TRBV20-1 with TRBJ1-3, with 7 bases fitting TRBD1. Losses at the gene ends were 3 bases for V and 3 bases for J; bases not matched to a gene: 5. CDR1 and CDR2 from the germline V gene are DFQATT and SNEGSKA (reference sequence). The CDR3 sequence is 14 residues long. Here the CDR3 reads CSASPAGGGNTIYF. CDR3 bases: TGCAGTGCTAGTCCCGCAGGGGGTGGAAACACCATATATTTT.

V gene TRBV4-1 combines with J gene TRBJ1-2; 7 bases fit TRBD1. Germline V gives CDR1 MGHRA, CDR2 YSYEKL. The CDR3 covers 16 residues. V was clipped by 0 bases and J by 4 bases; unmatched bases: 8. The CDR3: CASSQDPTGLFYGYTF. DNA of the CDR3: TGCGCCAGCAGCCAAGACCCGACAGGGTTATTCTATGGCTACACCTTC.

The genes are TRBV15 and TRBJ1-2; D gene uncertain. The germline V and J ends were trimmed by 1 base and 4 bases, with 10 bases remaining between them. Germline loops: CDR1 LNHNV, CDR2 YYDKDF (reference sequence). The CDR3 has 14 residues. The CDR3 loop is CATSRAGQSYGYTF. CDR3 DNA: TGTGCCACCAGCAGAGCTGGCCAGTCCTATGGCTACACCTTC.

V and J are TRBV15 and TRBJ2-3; TRBD2 is a possible D gene (6 bases). V was pared by 0 bases and J by 2 bases, with 33 bases between. The CDR3 sequence is 23 residues long. Germline-derived CDR1 and CDR2 are LNHNV and YYDKDF (reference sequence). This chain's CDR3 is CATSRDGREALEAQQQVTDTQYF. The CDR3 DNA reads as TGTGCCACCAGCAGAGACGGCAGGGAGGCCCTAGAGGCCCAACAACAAGTCACAGATACGCAGTATTTT. Looking up the rest from reference TRBV15 and TRBJ2-3 gives the full variable domain: DAMVIQNPRYQVTQFGKPVTLSCSQTLNHNVMYWYQQKSSQAPKLLFHYYDKDFNNEADTPDNFQSRRPNTSFCFLDIRSPGLGDTAMYLCATSRDGREALEAQQQVTDTQYFGPGTRLTVL.

The rearrangement joins TRBV13 to TRBJ1-1, with D maybe TRBD1 (5 bases). Germline CDR1 reads PRHDT; CDR2 reads FYEKMQ (reference sequence). This CDR3 region has 14 residues. V was clipped by 0 bases and J by 1 base, with 6 bases between them. The CDR3 sequence is CASSLGDRNTEAFF. CDR3 coding DNA: TGTGCCAGCAGCTTAGGTGACAGGAACACTGAAGCTTTCTTT.

This rearrangement joins TRBV27 to TRBJ2-3; TRBD2 agrees at 9 bases. V lost 3 bases, J lost 3 bases, and 16 bases stayed unmatched. Germline CDR1 and CDR2: MNHEY and SMNVEV (reference sequence). This CDR3 has 19 residues. Written as DNA, the CDR3 is TGTGCCAGCAGTTTTAATATGGGTGGAGCGGGGGGTAAGACAGATACGCAGTATTTT. Its protein product is CASSFNMGGAGGKTDTQYF.

The chain is built from TRBV27 and TRBJ2-1; D may be TRBD1 (6 bases). The CDR3 is 15 amino acids. Germline V gene data show CDR1 as MNHEY and CDR2 as SMNVEV (reference sequence). Trimming removed 2 bases from V and 6 bases from J, with 14 bases in between. CDR3 in DNA: TGTGCCAGCAGTTTAATACAGGGTCCCCTCAATGAGCAGTTCTTC. It specifies CASSLIQGPLNEQFF.

This clone was recorded a few times. J is TRBJ1-2 and V is TRBV6-2 or TRBV6-3; a weak D match, TRBD1 (6 bases). Trimming took off 6 bases at V and 7 bases at J, with 9 bases between the two ends. This CDR3 has 11 residues. From germline, CDR1 is MNHEY and CDR2 SVGEGT. CDR3 protein: CASSHRAGYTF. The CDR3 region has the DNA TGTGCCAGCAGCCACAGGGCTGGCTACACCTTC.

The genes are TRBV18 and TRBJ1-2; D possibly corresponds to TRBD1 (6 bases). From germline, CDR1 is KGHSH and CDR2 LQKENI. This CDR3 is 13 amino acids long. V was trimmed by 8 bases and J by 2 bases, leaving 12 bases between them. The CDR3, as DNA: TGTGCCAGCGCGAGCGACAGGAACTATGGCTACACCTTC. It encodes CASASDRNYGYTF.

The chain carries TRBV4-3 and TRBJ2-3, with a tentative D call TRBD2 (8 bases). Trimming shortened V by 4 bases and J by 9 bases, and 23 bases separated the two germline ends. Germline V gene data show CDR1 as LGHNA and CDR2 as YSLEER. The CDR3 extends over 16 amino acids. The CDR3 loop is CASSPHSGGARGTQYF. CDR3 DNA: TGCGCCAGCAGCCCTCACTCCGGGGGGGCCAGGGGGACGCAGTATTTT.

The table lists this clone with a few counts. The chain recombines TRBV14 with TRBJ1-2; tentative D call: TRBD1 (6 bases). Germline CDR1 SGHDN, CDR2 FVKESK. This CDR3 has 15 residues. V lost 0 bases to trimming and J lost 3 bases, with 11 bases between them. CDR3 sequence reads: CASSQDYRAYYGYTF. The CDR3 DNA sequence: TGTGCCAGCAGCCAAGATTACAGGGCATACTATGGCTACACCTTC.

The chain couples TRBV9 to TRBJ1-4, with D possibly matching TRBD1 (5 bases). The CDR3 runs 15 residues. V gave up 4 bases and J gave up 3 bases, with 13 bases separating them. Germline V gives CDR1 SGDLS, CDR2 YYNGEE. The CDR3 spells CASSTRGSSNEKLFF. Here the CDR3 DNA reads TGTGCCAGCAGCACAAGGGGTTCTTCTAATGAAAAACTGTTTTTT.

This chain joins TRBV4-2 and TRBJ1-1, with 10 bases identical to TRBD1. CDR1 is LGHNA, CDR2 YNFKEQ, per germline. The V gene end was trimmed by 2 bases and the J gene end by 6 bases; junction bases not matched to a gene: 6. CDR3 length: 15 residues. The CDR3, as DNA: TGTGCCAGCAGCCAACCGGGACAGGGGTCCCCTGAAGCTTTCTTT. Encoded protein: CASSQPGQGSPEAFF.

The table lists this clone with a count of one. This chain links TRBV18 with TRBJ1-1, with 9 nucleotides matching TRBD1. The CDR3 length is 14 residues. Losses at the gene ends were 3 bases for V and 5 bases for J; bases not matched to a gene: 4. Germline CDR1 KGHSH, CDR2 LQKENI. The CDR3 here is CASSPSTGGTEAFF. The CDR3 DNA reads TGTGCCAGCTCACCTTCGACAGGGGGAACTGAAGCTTTCTTT.

This sequence joins TRBV6-2 or TRBV6-3 and TRBJ1-5, with 8 bases aligning to TRBD1. This CDR3 has 17 amino acids. Looked up from germline, CDR1 is MNHEY and CDR2 is SVGEGT. Trimming cost V 2 bases and J 5 bases; bases outside gene matches: 11. The CDR3 bases are TGTGCCAGCAGTTACCTACTAGGACAGGGAATTGATCAGCCCCAGCATTTT. It specifies CASSYLLGQGIDQPQHF.

The rearrangement joins TRBV9 to TRBJ2-2; 7 positions match TRBD2. CDR3 length equals 16 residues. Losses at the gene ends were 3 bases for V and 2 bases for J; bases not matched to a gene: 7. Germline-derived CDR1 and CDR2 are SGDLS and YYNGEE. The CDR3 protein is CASSAVLAINTGELFF. In DNA form, the CDR3 reads TGTGCCAGCAGCGCCGTACTAGCGATTAACACCGGGGAGCTGTTTTTT.

The gene calls are TRBV27 and TRBJ2-1; D may be TRBD2 (5 bases). Germline CDR1 MNHEY, CDR2 SMNVEV (reference sequence). The V end lost 3 bases, the J end lost 7 bases, and 16 bases lay between the germline ends. This CDR3 has 15 amino acids. The CDR3 here is CASSLPGFGVNEQFF. CDR3 DNA sequence: TGTGCCAGCAGTTTGCCGGGGTTTGGGGTGAATGAGCAGTTCTTC.

The V and J genes are TRBV5-1 and TRBJ1-1, with D possibly being TRBD1 (6 bases). Between the trimmed V and J ends, which lost 1 base and 3 bases, there was a span of 10 bases. The CDR3 is 14 amino acids. CDR1 is SGHRS and CDR2 is YFSETQ in the germline V gene. The CDR3: CASSLQGRDTEAFF. The CDR3 region has the DNA TGCGCCAGCAGCTTGCAGGGGCGGGACACTGAAGCTTTCTTT.

The V gene is TRBV4-2, the J gene TRBJ1-2; D not resolved. The V and J ends lost 3 bases and 4 bases respectively, with 12 bases between them. This CDR3 contains 14 residues. Germline V gene data show CDR1 as LGHNA and CDR2 as YNFKEQ. The CDR3 is CASSQERQLYGYTF. The CDR3 DNA is TGTGCCAGCAGCCAGGAGCGGCAGCTCTATGGCTACACCTTC.

This clone is a singleton in its sample. The chain uses TRBV4-2 and TRBJ1-2; 7 bases match TRBD1. Germline V gives CDR1 LGHNA, CDR2 YNFKEQ. CDR3 size: 17 residues. V trimming: 3 bases; J trimming: 5 bases; junction bases outside the gene matches: 15. The CDR3 DNA sequence: TGTGCCAGCAGCCAGGGGGTTTCTACAGGGGTAGGGTATGGCTACACCTTC. As protein: CASSQGVSTGVGYGYTF.

The rearrangement links TRBV7-9 to TRBJ2-3; 11 bases agree with TRBD1. V gave up 4 bases and J gave up 7 bases; unmatched junction bases: 10. The germline gives CDR1 SEHNR, CDR2 FQNEAQ (reference sequence). CDR3 size: 16 residues. CDR3 in amino acids: CASSYSPGQGDYTQYF. In DNA, the CDR3 is TGTGCCAGCAGCTACTCCCCGGGACAGGGGGATTATACGCAGTATTTT. The full variable domain, completed using reference TRBV7-9 and TRBJ2-3, is DTGVSQNPRHKITKRGQNVTFRCDPISEHNRLYWYRQTLGQGPEFLTYFQNEAQLEKSRLLSDRFSAERPKGSFSTLEIQRTEQGDSAMYLCASSYSPGQGDYTQYFGPGTRLTVL.

This chain uses TRBV9 with TRBJ2-3; D might be TRBD1 (6 bases). V gave up 4 bases and J gave up 0 bases, with 12 bases separating them. CDR3 length: 15 residues. Germline V gives CDR1 SGDLS, CDR2 YYNGEE. The CDR3 loop reads CASSPGDGSTDTQYF. DNA for the CDR3: TGTGCCAGCAGCCCAGGGGACGGGAGCACAGATACGCAGTATTTT.